Following are 20 T cell receptor beta chains from one sample sequenced in a study of T cell changes during pregnancy in multiple sclerosis. The protocol was immunoSEQ multiplex PCR, while the TCRdb copy is restricted to in-frame clones and leaves out a portion. The sample has 100,000 or so clones; approximately 95% are singletons. This sample comprised peripheral blood, obtained in the first trimester of pregnancy. The receptors stem from a female donor with multiple sclerosis, enrolled in a pregnancy study.

The chain couples TRBV2 to TRBJ2-1, with TRBD2 matching over 10 bases. Germline assignment: CDR1 SNHLY and CDR2 FYNNEI. This CDR3 comprises 16 residues. After removal of 6 bases from V and 8 bases from J, the junction contained 13 bases not matched to a gene. The DNA for the CDR3 is TGTGCCAGCAGGGGCACTAGCGGGGTGGACCGGCATGAGCAGTTCTTC. It codes for CASRGTSGVDRHEQFF. Full variable domain (outside the CDR3, taken from reference TRBV2 and TRBJ2-1): EPEVTQTPSHQVTQMGQEVILRCVPISNHLYFYWYRQILGQKVEFLVSFYNNEISEKSEIFDDQFSVERPDGSNFTLKIRSTKLEDSAMYFCASRGTSGVDRHEQFFGPGTRLTVL.

The chain recombines TRBV5-6 with TRBJ1-4; D is uncertain. Trimming stripped 0 bases from V and 8 bases from J, with 20 bases between. The CDR3 length is 17 residues. CDR1 is SGHDT, CDR2 YYEEEE, per germline. DNA for the CDR3: TGTGCCAGCAGCTTGGCGGGTGTTTTGGGTTTCGAGGAAAAACTGTTTTTT. This encodes CASSLAGVLGFEEKLFF.

This chain joins TRBV5-6 and TRBJ1-2; weak D call: TRBD1 (5 bases). V was trimmed by 1 base and J by 6 bases, leaving 10 bases between them. Germline lookup yields CDR1 SGHDT and CDR2 YYEEEE. There are 13 residues in the CDR3. The CDR3 is CASSLSGLHGYTF. The CDR3 DNA is TGTGCCAGCAGCTTGTCAGGGCTCCATGGCTACACCTTC.

The chain recombines TRBV5-1 with TRBJ1-6; tentatively, D is TRBD1 (6 bases). V was shortened by 0 bases and J by 7 bases, with 14 bases between the two germline ends. The germline V gene has CDR1 SGHRS and CDR2 YFSETQ. The CDR3 consists of 16 residues. CDR3 protein: CASSLEVGGLNSPLHF. CDR3 nucleotides: TGCGCCAGCAGCTTGGAAGTCGGGGGGCTGAATTCACCCCTCCACTTT.

This chain uses TRBV5-4 with TRBJ1-3; 10 bases fit TRBD1. The CDR3 runs 16 residues. V lost 2 bases, J lost 0 bases, and 2 bases stayed unmatched. The germline gives CDR1 SGHNT, CDR2 YYREEE (reference sequence). This chain's CDR3 is CASSFGTGASGNTIYF. The CDR3 nucleotides are TGTGCCAGCAGCTTTGGGACAGGGGCCTCTGGAAACACCATATATTTT. Supplemented by reference TRBV5-4 and TRBJ1-3, the full variable domain reads ETGVTQSPTHLIKTRGQQVTLRCSSQSGHNTVSWYQQALGQGPQFIFQYYREEENGRGNFPPRFSGLQFPNYSSELNVNALELDDSALYLCASSFGTGASGNTIYFGEGSWLTVV.

This clone has a single count. V and J are TRBV7-6 and TRBJ2-3; D is uncertain. The germline V gene encodes CDR1 SGHVS and CDR2 FNYEAQ. The CDR3 runs to 12 residues. With 11 bases removed from V and 2 bases from J, the gap between germline ends came to 11 bases. CDR3 DNA sequence: TGTGCCTCCGCCCGAGCCACAGATACGCAGTATTTT. It codes for CASARATDTQYF.

The chain joins TRBV4-1 to TRBJ2-7, with 7 bases aligning to TRBD1. V shed 2 bases and J 3 bases; nucleotides not matched to a gene: 19. The CDR3 runs 19 residues. Germline loops: CDR1 MGHRA, CDR2 YSYEKL. In nucleotides, the CDR3 is TGCGCCAGCAGCCAATGGGCCGGGACGCCGGGACAGTTCCACTACGAGCAGTACTTC. Amino acids: CASSQWAGTPGQFHYEQYF.

The genes are TRBV11-2 and TRBJ1-3, with D possibly TRBD1 on 6 matching bases. Trimming took off 2 bases at V and 1 base at J, with 21 bases between the two ends. The CDR3 runs 19 residues. Germline V gene data show CDR1 as SGHAT and CDR2 as FQNNGV. The CDR3 is CASSLLVGQGTSSGNTIYF. The CDR3 region has the DNA TGTGCCAGCAGCTTATTAGTCGGTCAGGGGACGAGTTCTGGAAACACCATATATTTT. Drawing the rest from reference TRBV11-2 and TRBJ1-3, the complete variable domain is EAGVAQSPRYKIIEKRQSVAFWCNPISGHATLYWYQQILGQGPKLLIQFQNNGVVDDSQLPKDRFSAERLKGVDSTLKIQPAKLEDSAVYLCASSLLVGQGTSSGNTIYFGEGSWLTVV.

V and J are TRBV5-6 and TRBJ2-1; a possible D gene is TRBD1 (6 bases). The ends were cut back, 5 bases at V and 10 bases at J, with 10 bases in the middle. Germline V CDR1 and CDR2: SGHDT, YYEEEE. CDR3 length equals 11 residues. CDR3 DNA sequence: TGTGCCAGCAGTATAGGACAGGAGCAGTTCTTC. Protein: CASSIGQEQFF.

The rearrangement links TRBV7-9 to TRBJ1-5; D is possibly TRBD1 (5 bases). The CDR3 extends over 14 amino acids. The V end lost 1 base, the J end lost 4 bases, and 8 bases lay between the germline ends. The V gene's germline CDR1 is SEHNR and CDR2 FQNEAQ (reference sequence). As DNA, the CDR3 is TGTGCCAGCAGCTTAGGACAGCCAAATCAGCCCCAGCATTTT. This gives the protein CASSLGQPNQPQHF.

The gene calls are TRBV6-6 and TRBJ2-7; a possible D gene is TRBD1 (5 bases). The CDR3 runs 15 residues. V lost 0 bases and J 4 bases, leaving 13 bases between the germline ends. Germline V gives CDR1 MNHNY, CDR2 SVGAGI (reference sequence). The CDR3 spells CASSYSGAIAYEQYF. Here the CDR3 DNA reads TGTGCCAGCAGTTACTCAGGGGCAATTGCGTACGAGCAGTACTTC.

V gene TRBV9 combines with J gene TRBJ2-3, with 8 nucleotides matching TRBD2. Trimming cost V 0 bases and J 2 bases; bases outside gene matches: 11. The CDR3 spans 18 residues. Germline lookup yields CDR1 SGDLS and CDR2 YYNGEE. The CDR3 region has the DNA TGTGCCAGCAGCGTAGCCGCGGGGGGTACCTCTGCCACAGATACGCAGTATTTT. Translating gives CASSVAAGGTSATDTQYF. The full variable domain, rest sourced from reference TRBV9 and TRBJ2-3, is DSGVTQTPKHLITATGQRVTLRCSPRSGDLSVYWYQQSLDQGLQFLIQYYNGEERAKGNILERFSAQQFPDLHSELNLSSLELGDSALYFCASSVAAGGTSATDTQYFGPGTRLTVL.

In this sample, this clone turned up once. The chain combines TRBV11-2 with TRBJ1-1, with a weak D call TRBD1 (5 bases). The germline V gene has CDR1 SGHAT and CDR2 FQNNGV. This CDR3 spans 14 amino acids. V was pared by 1 base and J by 5 bases, with 11 bases between. This CDR3 is CASSLGRVRTEAFF. CDR3 nucleotides: TGTGCCAGCAGCTTAGGCAGGGTGCGTACTGAAGCTTTCTTT.

The chain carries TRBV5-1 and TRBJ2-3; D remains unclear. The CDR3 is made up of 13 amino acids. CDR1 SGHRS and CDR2 YFSETQ come from the germline V gene. V was clipped by 7 bases and J by 2 bases, with 11 bases between them. The CDR3 region is CASHATVTDTQYF. In nucleotides, the CDR3 is TGCGCCAGCCATGCGACTGTCACAGATACGCAGTATTTT.

This clone has a single count. The chain joins TRBV30 to TRBJ1-5, with no clear D. Looked up from germline, CDR1 is GTSNPN and CDR2 is SVGIG (reference sequence). The V end lost 2 bases, the J end lost 3 bases, and 8 bases lay between the germline ends. CDR3 size: 13 residues. The CDR3 nucleotides read TGTGCCTGGAGTAGTCAGTCCAATCAGCCCCAGCATTTT. It encodes CAWSSQSNQPQHF.

This chain links TRBV7-2 with TRBJ1-5; tentative D call: TRBD1 (5 bases). Trimming took off 2 bases at V and 7 bases at J, with 9 bases between the two ends. Germline-derived CDR1 and CDR2 are SGHTA and FQGNSA. The length of the CDR3 is 13 residues. The CDR3 sequence is CASSLLGVQPQHF. CDR3 sequence (DNA): TGTGCCAGCAGCTTACTAGGGGTCCAGCCCCAGCATTTT. The variable domain in full, completed from reference TRBV7-2 and TRBJ1-5, reads GAGVSQSPSNKVTEKGKDVELRCDPISGHTALYWYRQSLGQGLEFLIYFQGNSAPDKSGLPSDRFSAERTGGSVSTLTIQRTQQEDSAVYLCASSLLGVQPQHFGDGTRLSIL.

This chain links TRBV6-5 with TRBJ2-7; TRBD2 agrees at 10 bases. The CDR3 consists of 15 residues. Germline V gene data show CDR1 as MNHEY and CDR2 as SVGAGI. V lost 1 base and J lost 6; bases outside the gene matches: 6. DNA of the CDR3: TGTGCCAGCAGTTACTTAGGGACTAGCGCTATCGAGCAGTACTTC. As protein: CASSYLGTSAIEQYF.

The chain recombines TRBV13 with TRBJ2-7, with TRBD1 matching over 11 bases. V was pared by 3 bases and J by 3 bases, with 4 bases of the junction left unmatched. The CDR3 runs 15 residues. Germline V gene sequence: CDR1 PRHDT, CDR2 FYEKMQ (reference sequence). CDR3 sequence: CASSLRTGGFYEQYF. CDR3 nucleotide sequence: TGTGCCAGCAGCTTGCGGACAGGGGGCTTCTACGAGCAGTACTTC.

The rearrangement uses TRBV2 and TRBJ2-5; 10 nucleotides align to TRBD2. CDR1 is SNHLY and CDR2 is FYNNEI in the germline V gene. V shed 4 bases and J 5 bases; nucleotides not matched to a gene: 16. This CDR3 is 18 amino acids long. The CDR3 DNA reads TGTGCCAGCAGTGGGAGCCATAGCGGGGGGCCCACTGGGGAGACCCAGTACTTC. Translating gives CASSGSHSGGPTGETQYF.

This clone was counted once. The rearrangement joins TRBV18 to TRBJ1-2; D unresolved. The V end was cut by 2 bases, the J end by 2 bases, with 18 bases between. Germline V lookup: CDR1 KGHSH, CDR2 LQKENI. The CDR3 is 17 residues long. CDR3 residues: CASSPGAVSNKNYGYTF. DNA for the CDR3: TGTGCCAGCTCACCAGGAGCAGTCAGCAACAAAAACTATGGCTACACCTTC.